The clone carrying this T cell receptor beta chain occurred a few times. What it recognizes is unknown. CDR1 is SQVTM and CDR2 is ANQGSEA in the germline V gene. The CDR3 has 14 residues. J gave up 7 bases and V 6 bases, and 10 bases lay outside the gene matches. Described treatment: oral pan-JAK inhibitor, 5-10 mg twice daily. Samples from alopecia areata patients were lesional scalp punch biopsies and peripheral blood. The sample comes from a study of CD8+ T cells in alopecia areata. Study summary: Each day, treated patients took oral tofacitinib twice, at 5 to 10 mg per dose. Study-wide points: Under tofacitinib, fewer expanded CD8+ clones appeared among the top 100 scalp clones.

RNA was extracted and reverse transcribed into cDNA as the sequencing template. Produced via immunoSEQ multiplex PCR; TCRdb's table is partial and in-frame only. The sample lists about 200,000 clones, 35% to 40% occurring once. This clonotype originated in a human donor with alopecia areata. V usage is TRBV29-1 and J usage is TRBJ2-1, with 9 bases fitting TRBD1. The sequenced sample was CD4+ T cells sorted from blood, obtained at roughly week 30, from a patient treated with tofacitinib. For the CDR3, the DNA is TGCAGCGTCGCTCAGGGGACAGGGTCGAATGAGCAGTTCTTC. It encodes CSVAQGTGSNEQFF.